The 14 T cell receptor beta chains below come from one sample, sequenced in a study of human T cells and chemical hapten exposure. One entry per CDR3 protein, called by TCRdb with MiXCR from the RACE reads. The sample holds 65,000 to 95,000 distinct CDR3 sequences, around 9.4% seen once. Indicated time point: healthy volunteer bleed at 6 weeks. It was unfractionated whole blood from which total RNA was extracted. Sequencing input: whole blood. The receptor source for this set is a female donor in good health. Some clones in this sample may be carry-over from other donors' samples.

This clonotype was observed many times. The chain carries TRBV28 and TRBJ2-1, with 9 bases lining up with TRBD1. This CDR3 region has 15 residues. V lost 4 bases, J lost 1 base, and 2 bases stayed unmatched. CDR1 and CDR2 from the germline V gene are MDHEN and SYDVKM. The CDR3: CASSSDRGSYNEQFF. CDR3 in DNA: TGTGCCAGCAGTTCCGACAGGGGGTCCTACAATGAGCAGTTCTTC.

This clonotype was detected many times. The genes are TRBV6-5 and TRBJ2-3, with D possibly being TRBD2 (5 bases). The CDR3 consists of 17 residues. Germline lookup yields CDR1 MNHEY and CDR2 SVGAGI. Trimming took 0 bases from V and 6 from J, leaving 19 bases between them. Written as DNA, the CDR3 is TGTGCCAGCAGTTACTCCGCACCGGGATCTGGAGCGGATACGCAGTATTTT. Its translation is CASSYSAPGSGADTQYF.

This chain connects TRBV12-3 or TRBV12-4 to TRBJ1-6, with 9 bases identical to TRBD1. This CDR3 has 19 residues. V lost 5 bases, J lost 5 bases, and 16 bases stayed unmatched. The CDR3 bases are TGTGCCAGCAGTCGAGGTCCCGGGACAGGGATTGGTGATAATTCACCCCTCCACTTT. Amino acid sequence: CASSRGPGTGIGDNSPLHF.

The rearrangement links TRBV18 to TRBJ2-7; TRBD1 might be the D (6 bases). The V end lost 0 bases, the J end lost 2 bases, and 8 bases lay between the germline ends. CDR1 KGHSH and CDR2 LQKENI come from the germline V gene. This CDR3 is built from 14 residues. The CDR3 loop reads CASSPPGHPYEQYF. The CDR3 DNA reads TGTGCCAGCTCACCACCGGGACACCCCTACGAGCAGTACTTC.

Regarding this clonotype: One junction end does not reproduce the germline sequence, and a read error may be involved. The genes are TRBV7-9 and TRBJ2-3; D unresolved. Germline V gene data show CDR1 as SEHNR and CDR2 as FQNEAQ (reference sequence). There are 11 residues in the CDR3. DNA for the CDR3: TGCGCCAGCAGCGTCACAGATACGCAGTATTTT. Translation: CASSVTDTQYF. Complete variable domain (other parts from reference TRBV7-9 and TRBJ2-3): DTGVSQNPRHKITKRGQNVTFRCDPISEHNRLYWYRQTLGQGPEFLTYFQNEAQLEKSRLLSDRFSAERPKGSFSTLEIQRTEQGDSAMYLCASSVTDTQYFGPGTRLTVL.

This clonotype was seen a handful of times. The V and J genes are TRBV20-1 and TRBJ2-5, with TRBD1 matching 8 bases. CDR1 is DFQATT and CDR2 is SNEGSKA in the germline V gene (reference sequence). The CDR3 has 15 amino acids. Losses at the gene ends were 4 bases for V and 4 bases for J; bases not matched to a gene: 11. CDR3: CSAIHLRTGIETQYF. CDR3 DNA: TGCAGTGCTATTCACCTCCGGACAGGGATAGAGACCCAGTACTTC.

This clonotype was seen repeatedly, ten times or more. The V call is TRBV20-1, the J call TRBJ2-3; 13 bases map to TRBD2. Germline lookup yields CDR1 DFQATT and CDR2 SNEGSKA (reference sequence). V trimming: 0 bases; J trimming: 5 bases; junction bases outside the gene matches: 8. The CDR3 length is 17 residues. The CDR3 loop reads CSARDTSGGGTIDTQYF. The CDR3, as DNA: TGCAGTGCTAGAGATACTAGCGGGGGGGGCACTATAGATACGCAGTATTTT.

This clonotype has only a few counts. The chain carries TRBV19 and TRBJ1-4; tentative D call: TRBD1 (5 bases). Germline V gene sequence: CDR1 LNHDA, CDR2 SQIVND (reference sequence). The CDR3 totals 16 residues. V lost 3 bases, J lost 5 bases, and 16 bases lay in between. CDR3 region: CASSISGAARNEKLFF. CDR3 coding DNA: TGTGCCAGTAGTATCTCCGGGGCCGCCCGGAATGAAAAACTGTTTTTT.

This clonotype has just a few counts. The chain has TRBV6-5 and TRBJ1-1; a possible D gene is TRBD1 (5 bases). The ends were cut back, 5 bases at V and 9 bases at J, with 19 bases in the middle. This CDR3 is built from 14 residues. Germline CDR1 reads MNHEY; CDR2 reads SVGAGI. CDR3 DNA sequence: TGTGCCAGCAGTACTCCCGATGCGGGGGGAAAAGCTTTCTTT. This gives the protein CASSTPDAGGKAFF.

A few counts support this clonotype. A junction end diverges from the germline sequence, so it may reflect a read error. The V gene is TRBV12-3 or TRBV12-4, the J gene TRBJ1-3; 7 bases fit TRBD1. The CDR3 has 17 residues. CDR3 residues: CASRLGPEGASENTIYF. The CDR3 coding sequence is TGTGCCAGCAGACTTGGCCCGGAGGGGGCCTCTGAAAACACCATATATTTT.

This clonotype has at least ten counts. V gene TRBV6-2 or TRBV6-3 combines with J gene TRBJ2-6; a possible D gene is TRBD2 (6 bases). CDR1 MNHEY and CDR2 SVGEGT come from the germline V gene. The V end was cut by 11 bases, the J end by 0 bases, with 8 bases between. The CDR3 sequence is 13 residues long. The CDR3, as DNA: TGTGCCGGGAGGTTCTCTGGGGCCAACGTCCTGACTTTC. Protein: CAGRFSGANVLTF.

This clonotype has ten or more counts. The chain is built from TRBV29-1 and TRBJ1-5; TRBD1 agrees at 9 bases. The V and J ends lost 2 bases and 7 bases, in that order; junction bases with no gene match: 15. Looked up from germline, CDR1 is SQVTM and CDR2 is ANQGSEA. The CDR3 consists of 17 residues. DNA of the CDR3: TGCAGCGTTGAAAAAATTCCGGGACAGGGAATGGGACAGCCCCAGCATTTT. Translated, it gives CSVEKIPGQGMGQPQHF.

The CDR3 nucleotides read TGTGCCAGCAGCCCCGGGACAGGCCTTCAGCCCCAGCATTTT. Amino acid sequence: CASSPGTGLQPQHF. The chain joins TRBV12-3 or TRBV12-4 to TRBJ1-5, with 8 bases lining up with TRBD1. V trimming: 6 bases; J trimming: 6 bases; junction bases outside the gene matches: 7. The CDR3 has 14 residues.

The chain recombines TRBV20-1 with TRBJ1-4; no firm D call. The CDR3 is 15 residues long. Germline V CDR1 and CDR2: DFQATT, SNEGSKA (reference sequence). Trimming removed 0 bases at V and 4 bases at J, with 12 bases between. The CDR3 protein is CSARDLRVINEKLFF. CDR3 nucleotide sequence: TGCAGTGCTAGAGATTTAAGGGTGATTAATGAAAAACTGTTTTTT.